Listed below are T cell receptor beta chains from one sample, sequenced in a study of regulatory T cells in long-lasting Graves disease. TCRdb re-analysed the multiplex PCR reads in MiXCR, keeping a single row per CDR3 protein. The profile covers roughly 420,000 distinct CDR3 sequences, with 13% to 15% appearing a single time and over 15% taken by the ten largest. The same specimen was also included in a second study, on T cells in Graves' hyperthyroidism and ophthalmopathy.

The material sequenced was peripheral blood mononuclear cells (PBMCs), taken at new diagnosis, from a patient treated with antithyroid drugs. Receptors originate from a woman between 50 and 59 years old with Graves disease. Both conserved end residues are part of each CDR3. The order of the fields is clone size, J gene, V gene, CDR3 length, CDR3 protein. Some rows mark clone size as missing; the rest say once, few, many or name a class of expanded clone.

abundance: few; j_gene: TRBJ2-7; v_gene: TRBV6-5; len: 15; CDR3aa: CASSYQDNSAYEQYF
abundance: many; j_gene: TRBJ1-6; v_gene: TRBV12-3/TRBV12-4; len: 15; CDR3aa: CASSLLGLGNSPLHF
abundance: many; j_gene: TRBJ2-7; v_gene: TRBV7-9; len: 13; CDR3aa: CASSAAASYEQYF
abundance: many; j_gene: TRBJ1-1; v_gene: TRBV28; len: 15; CDR3aa: CASSSEGEENTEAFF
abundance: many; j_gene: TRBJ1-1; v_gene: TRBV28; len: 12; CDR3aa: CASSLLSGWAFF
abundance: many; j_gene: TRBJ2-5; v_gene: TRBV2; len: 14; CDR3aa: CASRREGGAETQYF
abundance: NA; j_gene: TRBJ2-4; v_gene: TRBV5-5; len: 14; CDR3aa: CASGPEPSIGIQYF
abundance: many; j_gene: TRBJ1-1; v_gene: TRBV6-1; len: 14; CDR3aa: CASSAGGMNTEAFF
abundance: NA; j_gene: TRBJ2-7; v_gene: TRBV18; len: 13; CDR3aa: CASSPGSTYGQYF
abundance: NA; j_gene: TRBJ2-3; v_gene: TRBV19; len: 14; CDR3aa: CASKKQASTDTQYF
abundance: NA; j_gene: TRBJ1-1; v_gene: TRBV12-3/TRBV12-4; len: 15; CDR3aa: CASSPWGRGHTEAFF
abundance: many; j_gene: TRBJ1-2; v_gene: TRBV18; len: 12; CDR3aa: CASSPVGHGYTF
abundance: NA; j_gene: TRBJ2-1; v_gene: TRBV9; len: 16; CDR3aa: CASSVAHSTAYNEQFF
abundance: NA; j_gene: TRBJ1-1; v_gene: TRBV5-1; len: 13; CDR3aa: CASSHGSNTEAFF
abundance: NA; j_gene: TRBJ1-6; v_gene: TRBV7-9; len: 15; CDR3aa: CASMASGAENSPLHF
abundance: NA; j_gene: TRBJ2-2; v_gene: TRBV9; len: 18; CDR3aa: CASSVPRLAGTNTGELFF
abundance: many; j_gene: TRBJ1-2; v_gene: TRBV7-9; len: 14; CDR3aa: CASSISRANYGYTF
abundance: many; j_gene: TRBJ2-6; v_gene: TRBV30; len: 17; CDR3aa: CAWSEDIRRSGANVLTF
abundance: NA; j_gene: TRBJ2-4; v_gene: TRBV7-2; len: 20; CDR3aa: CASSLSFGSGPRLAKNIQYF
abundance: many; j_gene: TRBJ2-3; v_gene: TRBV6-2/TRBV6-3; len: 15; CDR3aa: CASCTSGRAVDTQYF
abundance: many; j_gene: TRBJ2-2; v_gene: TRBV12-3/TRBV12-4; len: 11; CDR3aa: CASHRIGELFF
abundance: many; j_gene: TRBJ2-3; v_gene: TRBV30; len: 14; CDR3aa: CAWVSGAGTDTQYF
abundance: NA; j_gene: TRBJ1-5; v_gene: TRBV7-9; len: 16; CDR3aa: CASSGRQVYSNQPQHF
abundance: many; j_gene: TRBJ1-1; v_gene: TRBV28; len: 13; CDR3aa: CASGKGWGTEAFF
abundance: many; j_gene: TRBJ2-1; v_gene: TRBV7-7; len: 15; CDR3aa: CASSFRLASRNEQFF
abundance: many; j_gene: TRBJ1-1; v_gene: TRBV2; len: 11; CDR3aa: CASSLEFRAFF
abundance: NA; j_gene: TRBJ2-7; v_gene: TRBV20-1; len: 13; CDR3aa: CSAQPGQSYEQYF
abundance: few; j_gene: TRBJ2-1; v_gene: TRBV7-9; len: 22; CDR3aa: CASTTLHRLPGLARSSYNEQFF
abundance: NA; j_gene: TRBJ2-7; v_gene: TRBV7-6; len: 19; CDR3aa: CASSLLPPAGTSDSYEQYF
abundance: many; j_gene: TRBJ2-7; v_gene: TRBV9; len: 16; CDR3aa: CASSVGELGGTYEQYF
abundance: NA; j_gene: NA; v_gene: TRBV5-1; len: 16; CDR3aa: CASSSGTSGRKETQYF
abundance: NA; j_gene: TRBJ2-7; v_gene: TRBV27; len: 13; CDR3aa: CASRQGFSYEQYF
abundance: few; j_gene: TRBJ2-7; v_gene: TRBV27; len: 15; CDR3aa: CASSFGGPSSYEQYF
abundance: NA; j_gene: TRBJ2-1; v_gene: TRBV6-1; len: 22; CDR3aa: CASREVRSRVVLGQGPYNEQFF
abundance: NA; j_gene: TRBJ2-6; v_gene: TRBV6-1; len: 18; CDR3aa: CASSAPPGSLSGANVLTF
abundance: many; j_gene: TRBJ1-6; v_gene: TRBV5-1; len: 13; CDR3aa: CASRRQGNSPLHF
abundance: few; j_gene: TRBJ1-1; v_gene: TRBV7-3; len: 15; CDR3aa: CASSLWGGGNTEAFF
abundance: few; j_gene: TRBJ1-1; v_gene: TRBV11-2; len: 16; CDR3aa: CASSLAPTGMNTEAFF
abundance: many; j_gene: TRBJ2-7; v_gene: TRBV3-1; len: 14; CDR3aa: CASSPYNIAYEQYF
abundance: many; j_gene: TRBJ2-7; v_gene: TRBV6-1; len: 16; CDR3aa: CASRSAQGAPAYEQYF
abundance: NA; j_gene: TRBJ2-1; v_gene: TRBV5-1; len: 15; CDR3aa: CASSLQGLVYNEQFF
abundance: many; j_gene: TRBJ2-1; v_gene: TRBV13; len: 15; CDR3aa: CASSFGTSLDNEQFF
abundance: NA; j_gene: TRBJ2-2; v_gene: TRBV5-6; len: 16; CDR3aa: CASSPRLAGVAGELFF
abundance: many; j_gene: TRBJ2-3; v_gene: TRBV3-1; len: 13; CDR3aa: CASSQGGSDTQYF
abundance: NA; j_gene: TRBJ1-5; v_gene: TRBV28; len: 14; CDR3aa: CASSWGDGNQPQHF
abundance: NA; j_gene: TRBJ2-1; v_gene: TRBV10-3; len: 17; CDR3aa: CAISESKLSSGNNEQFF
abundance: few; j_gene: TRBJ2-4; v_gene: TRBV5-1; len: 16; CDR3aa: CASSLAPAGSKNIQYF
abundance: many; j_gene: TRBJ2-1; v_gene: TRBV7-6; len: 16; CDR3aa: CASSLAVAGVRSEQFF
abundance: few; j_gene: TRBJ1-5; v_gene: TRBV6-1; len: 17; CDR3aa: CASNQARNSYSNQPQHF
abundance: many; j_gene: TRBJ2-2; v_gene: TRBV20-1; len: 15; CDR3aa: CSARTSGRRTGELFF
abundance: many; j_gene: TRBJ2-2; v_gene: TRBV12-3/TRBV12-4; len: 15; CDR3aa: CASRDGASNTGELFF
abundance: many; j_gene: TRBJ2-1; v_gene: TRBV11-2; len: 15; CDR3aa: CASSLIGGRHNEQFF
abundance: many; j_gene: TRBJ1-2; v_gene: TRBV6-1; len: 12; CDR3aa: CASRQVSYGYTF
abundance: many; j_gene: TRBJ1-2; v_gene: TRBV6-5; len: 14; CDR3aa: CASSYEGGSEGYTF
abundance: few; j_gene: TRBJ2-2; v_gene: TRBV7-2; len: 11; CDR3aa: CALVNTGELFF